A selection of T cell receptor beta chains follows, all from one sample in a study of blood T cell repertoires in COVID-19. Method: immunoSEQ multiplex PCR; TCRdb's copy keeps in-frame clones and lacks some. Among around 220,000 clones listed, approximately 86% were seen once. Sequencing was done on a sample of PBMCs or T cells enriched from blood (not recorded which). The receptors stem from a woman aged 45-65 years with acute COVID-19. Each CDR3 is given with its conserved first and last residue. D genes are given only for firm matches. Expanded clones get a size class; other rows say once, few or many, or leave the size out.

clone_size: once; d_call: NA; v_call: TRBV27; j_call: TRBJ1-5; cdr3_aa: CASSSLWTVYSNQPQHF; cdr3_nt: TGTGCCAGCAGTTCACTCTGGACAGTGTATAGCAATCAGCCCCAGCATTTT
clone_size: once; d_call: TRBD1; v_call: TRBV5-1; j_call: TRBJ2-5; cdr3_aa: CASSGGQGGSETQYF; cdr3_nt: TGCGCCAGCAGCGGGGGACAGGGGGGATCAGAGACCCAGTACTTC
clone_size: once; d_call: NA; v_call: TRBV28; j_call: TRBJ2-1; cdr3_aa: CASSPHRSGSYNEQFF; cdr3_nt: TGTGCCAGCAGTCCTCACCGATCCGGCTCCTACAATGAGCAGTTCTTC
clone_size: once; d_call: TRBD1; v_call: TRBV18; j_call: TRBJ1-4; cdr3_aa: CASSAYTGVANEKLFF; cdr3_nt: TGTGCCAGCTCAGCTTACACAGGGGTGGCTAATGAAAAACTGTTTTTT
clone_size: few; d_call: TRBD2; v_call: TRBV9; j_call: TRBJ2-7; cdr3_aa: CASSPRLAGGPNDYEQYF; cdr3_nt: TGTGCCAGCAGCCCCCGACTAGCGGGAGGCCCTAATGATTACGAGCAGTACTTC
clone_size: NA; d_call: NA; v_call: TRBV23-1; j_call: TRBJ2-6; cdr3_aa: CASSQYEGDSGPSSGANVLTF; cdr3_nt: TGCGCCAGCAGTCAGTACGAAGGGGACAGCGGGCCCTCCTCTGGGGCCAACGTCCTGACTTTC
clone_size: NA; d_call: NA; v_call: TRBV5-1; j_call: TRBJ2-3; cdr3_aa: CASSLGTHSTDTQYF; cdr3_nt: TGCGCCAGCAGCTTGGGGACACACAGCACAGATACGCAGTATTTT
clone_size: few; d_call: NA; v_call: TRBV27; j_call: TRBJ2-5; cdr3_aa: CASSPRGRETQYF; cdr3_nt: TGTGCCAGCAGTCCCCGAGGGAGGGAGACCCAGTACTTC
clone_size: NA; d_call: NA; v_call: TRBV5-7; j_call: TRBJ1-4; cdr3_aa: CASSDTGTEQNLNEKLFF; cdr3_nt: TGTGCCAGCAGCGACACAGGGACGGAGCAAAACCTTAATGAAAAACTGTTTTTT
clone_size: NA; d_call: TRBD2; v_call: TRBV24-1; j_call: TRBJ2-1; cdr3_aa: CATSVGGRGNNEQFF; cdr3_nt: TGTGCCACCAGTGTCGGCGGGAGAGGCAACAATGAGCAGTTCTTC
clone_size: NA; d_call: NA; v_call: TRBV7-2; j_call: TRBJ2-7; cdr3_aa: CASSSQGTGSYEQYF; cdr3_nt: TGTGCCAGCAGCTCTCAGGGAACCGGGTCCTACGAGCAGTACTTC
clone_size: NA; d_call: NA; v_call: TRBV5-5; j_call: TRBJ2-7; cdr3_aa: CASSSPGHDFTYEQYF; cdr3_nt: TGTGCCAGCAGCTCCCCGGGACACGATTTCACCTACGAGCAGTACTTC
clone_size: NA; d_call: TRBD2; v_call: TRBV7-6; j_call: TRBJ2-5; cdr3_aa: CASSLLAGRQETQYF; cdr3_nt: TGTGCCAGCAGCTTATTAGCGGGCCGCCAAGAGACCCAGTACTTC
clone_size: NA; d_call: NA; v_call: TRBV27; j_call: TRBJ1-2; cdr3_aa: CASSSSYGGRDYGYTF; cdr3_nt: TGTGCCAGCAGTTCTTCCTACGGGGGGCGCGACTATGGCTACACCTTC
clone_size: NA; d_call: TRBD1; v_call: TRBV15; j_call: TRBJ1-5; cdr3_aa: CATSRERQGYQPQHF; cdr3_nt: TGTGCCACCAGCAGAGAGCGACAGGGCTATCAGCCCCAGCATTTT
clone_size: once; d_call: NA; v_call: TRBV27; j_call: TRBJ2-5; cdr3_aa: CASSPSRGTQYF; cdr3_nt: TGTGCCAGCAGTCCCTCACGGGGGACCCAGTACTTC
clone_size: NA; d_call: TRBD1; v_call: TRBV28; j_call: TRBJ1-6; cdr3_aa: CASRFRDRDNSPLHF; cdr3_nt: TGTGCCAGCCGATTCCGGGACAGGGATAATTCACCCCTCCACTTT
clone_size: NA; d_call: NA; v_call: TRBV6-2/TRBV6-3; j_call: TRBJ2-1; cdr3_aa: CASSNSEQFF; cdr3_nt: TGTGCCAGCAGCAATAGTGAGCAGTTCTTC
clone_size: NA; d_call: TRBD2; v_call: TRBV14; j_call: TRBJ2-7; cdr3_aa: CASSQESGDYEQYF; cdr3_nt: TGTGCCAGCAGCCAAGAAAGCGGGGACTACGAGCAGTACTTC
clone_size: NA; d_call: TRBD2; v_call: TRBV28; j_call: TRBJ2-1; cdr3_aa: CASSSLAGVYNEQFF; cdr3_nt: TGTGCCAGCAGTTCATTAGCGGGAGTCTACAATGAGCAGTTCTTC
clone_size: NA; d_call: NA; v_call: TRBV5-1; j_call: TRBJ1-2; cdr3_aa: CASSLQENYGYTF; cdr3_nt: TGCGCCAGCAGCTTGCAGGAAAACTATGGCTACACCTTC
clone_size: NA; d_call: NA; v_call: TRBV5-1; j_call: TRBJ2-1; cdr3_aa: CASSLGTGRLLMQFF; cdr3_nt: TGCGCCAGCAGCTTAGGGACTGGACGGCTTTTAATGCAGTTCTTC
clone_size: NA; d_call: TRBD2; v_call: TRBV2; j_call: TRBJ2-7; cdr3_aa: CARTSRGRPYEQYF; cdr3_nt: TGTGCCAGGACTTCTCGCGGGAGGCCCTACGAGCAGTACTTC
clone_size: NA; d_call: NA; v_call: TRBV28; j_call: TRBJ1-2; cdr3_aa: CASSRLGLDTYYGYTF; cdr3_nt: TGTGCCAGCAGTCGCCTCGGTTTGGACACCTACTATGGCTACACCTTC
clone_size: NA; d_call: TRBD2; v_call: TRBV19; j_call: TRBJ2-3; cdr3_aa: CASTSLAATDTQYF; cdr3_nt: TGTGCCAGTACCTCTCTAGCGGCCACAGATACGCAGTATTTT
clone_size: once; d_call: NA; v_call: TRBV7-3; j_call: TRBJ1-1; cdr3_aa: CASSLQPGGNTEAFF; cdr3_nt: TGTGCCAGCAGCTTACAACCGGGGGGGAACACTGAAGCTTTCTTT
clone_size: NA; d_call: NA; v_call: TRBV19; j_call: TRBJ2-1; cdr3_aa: CATTPAGYSYEQFF; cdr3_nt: TGTGCCACCACCCCCGCGGGATATTCGTATGAGCAGTTCTTC
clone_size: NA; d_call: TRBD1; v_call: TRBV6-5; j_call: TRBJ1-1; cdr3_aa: CASRARQGVDTEAFF; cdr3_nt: TGTGCCAGCAGGGCAAGACAGGGGGTGGACACTGAAGCTTTCTTT
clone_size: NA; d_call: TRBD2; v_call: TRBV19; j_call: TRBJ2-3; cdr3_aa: CASTLFSGSNADTQYF; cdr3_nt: TGTGCCAGTACCTTATTTAGCGGGAGTAACGCAGATACGCAGTATTTT
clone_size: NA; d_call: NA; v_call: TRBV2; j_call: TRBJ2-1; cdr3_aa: CASSGNLNEQFF; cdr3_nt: TGTGCCAGCAGTGGTAATCTCAATGAGCAGTTCTTC
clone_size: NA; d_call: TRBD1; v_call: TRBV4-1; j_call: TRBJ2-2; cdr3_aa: CASSPPGGNTGELFF; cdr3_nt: TGCGCCAGCAGCCCCCCAGGGGGCAACACCGGGGAGCTGTTTTTT
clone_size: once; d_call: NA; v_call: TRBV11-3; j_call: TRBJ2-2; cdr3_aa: CASSLGQGYTGELFF; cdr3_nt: TGTGCCAGCAGCTTAGGGCAGGGGTACACCGGGGAGCTGTTTTTT
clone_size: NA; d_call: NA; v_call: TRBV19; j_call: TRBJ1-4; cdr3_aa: CASSIDGSGFEKLFF; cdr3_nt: TGTGCCAGTAGTATAGATGGTTCAGGGTTTGAAAAACTGTTTTTT
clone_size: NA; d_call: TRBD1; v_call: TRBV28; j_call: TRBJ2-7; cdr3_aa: CASSPWTGGDEQYF; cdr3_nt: TGTGCCAGCAGTCCTTGGACAGGGGGGGACGAGCAGTACTTC
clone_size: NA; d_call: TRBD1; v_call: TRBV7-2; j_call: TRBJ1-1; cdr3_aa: CASSSRGQGNTEAFF; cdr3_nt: TGTGCCAGCAGCTCCCGTGGACAGGGGAACACTGAAGCTTTCTTT
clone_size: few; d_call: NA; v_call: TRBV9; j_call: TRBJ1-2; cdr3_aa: CASSVGHPGASYGYTF; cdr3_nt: TGTGCCAGCAGCGTTGGACATCCAGGGGCCAGTTATGGCTACACCTTC
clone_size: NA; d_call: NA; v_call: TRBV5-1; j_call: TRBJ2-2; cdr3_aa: CASKGHSNTGELFF; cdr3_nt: TGCGCCAGCAAGGGACACTCGAACACCGGGGAGCTGTTTTTT
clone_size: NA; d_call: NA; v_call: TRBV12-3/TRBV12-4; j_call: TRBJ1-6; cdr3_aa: CASSRTRGPLHF; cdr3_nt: TGTGCCAGCAGTCGAACCCGGGGACCCCTCCACTTT
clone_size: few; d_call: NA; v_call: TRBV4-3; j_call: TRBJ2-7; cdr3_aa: CASSQNLIGVRLTYEQYF; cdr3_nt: TGCGCCAGCAGCCAAAACCTAATTGGAGTCCGTTTAACCTACGAGCAGTACTTC
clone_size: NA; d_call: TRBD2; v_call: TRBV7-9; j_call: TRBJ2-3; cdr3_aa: CASSLPLTSGASTDTQYF; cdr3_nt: TGTGCCAGCAGCCTCCCGCTGACTAGCGGGGCTAGCACAGATACGCAGTATTTT
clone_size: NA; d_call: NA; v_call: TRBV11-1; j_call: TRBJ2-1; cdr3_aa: CASSSRLTDNEQFF; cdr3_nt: TGTGCCAGCAGCTCCCGCCTAACCGACAATGAGCAGTTCTTC
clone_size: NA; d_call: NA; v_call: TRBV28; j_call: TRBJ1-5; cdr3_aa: CASSPAEGRSQPQHF; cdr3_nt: TGTGCCAGCAGCCCCGCGGAGGGAAGGAGCCAGCCCCAGCATTTT
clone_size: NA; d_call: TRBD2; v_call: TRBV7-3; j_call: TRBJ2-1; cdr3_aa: CASSLGGLAVYNEQFF; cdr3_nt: TGTGCCAGCAGCTTAGGAGGACTAGCGGTTTACAATGAGCAGTTCTTC
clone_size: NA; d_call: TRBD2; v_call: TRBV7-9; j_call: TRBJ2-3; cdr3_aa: CASSLGAGGNTDTQYF; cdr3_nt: TGTGCCAGCAGCTTAGGAGCGGGAGGAAACACAGATACGCAGTATTTT
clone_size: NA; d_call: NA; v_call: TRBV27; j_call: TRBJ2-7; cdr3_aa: CASSLLAGYYEQYF; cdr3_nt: TGTGCCAGCAGTTTATTGGCAGGATACTACGAGCAGTACTTC
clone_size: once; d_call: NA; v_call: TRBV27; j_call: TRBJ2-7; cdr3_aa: CASSFRTGDEQYF; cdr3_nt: TGTGCCAGCAGTTTTCGCACAGGAGACGAGCAGTACTTC
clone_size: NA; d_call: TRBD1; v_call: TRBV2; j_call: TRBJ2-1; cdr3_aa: CASSEILTGGGNEQFF; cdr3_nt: TGTGCCAGCAGTGAAATACTGACAGGGGGAGGCAATGAGCAGTTCTTC
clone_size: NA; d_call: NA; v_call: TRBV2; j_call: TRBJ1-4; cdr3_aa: CASGRGTAFEKLFF; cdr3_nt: TGTGCCAGCGGTAGGGGGACGGCCTTTGAAAAACTGTTTTTT
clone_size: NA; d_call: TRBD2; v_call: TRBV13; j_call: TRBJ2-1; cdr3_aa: CASSFLAGGIYNEQFF; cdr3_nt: TGTGCCAGCAGCTTTCTAGCGGGAGGGATATACAATGAGCAGTTCTTC
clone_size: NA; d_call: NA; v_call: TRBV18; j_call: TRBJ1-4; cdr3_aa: CASSPRGRGEKLFF; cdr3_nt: TGTGCCAGCTCACCACGGGGGCGCGGGGAAAAACTGTTTTTT
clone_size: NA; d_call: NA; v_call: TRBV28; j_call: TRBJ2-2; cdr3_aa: CASSTYRAGMSGELFF; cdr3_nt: TGTGCCAGCAGTACTTATAGGGCGGGAATGAGCGGGGAGCTGTTTTTT
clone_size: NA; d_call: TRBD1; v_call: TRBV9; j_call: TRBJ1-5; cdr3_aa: CASSVGTGVSNQPQHF; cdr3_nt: TGTGCCAGCAGCGTAGGGACAGGAGTTAGCAATCAGCCCCAGCATTTT
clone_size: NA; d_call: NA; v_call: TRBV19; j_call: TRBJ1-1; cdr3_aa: CASSPGTLNTEAFF; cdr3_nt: TGTGCCAGTAGTCCCGGGACATTGAACACTGAAGCTTTCTTT